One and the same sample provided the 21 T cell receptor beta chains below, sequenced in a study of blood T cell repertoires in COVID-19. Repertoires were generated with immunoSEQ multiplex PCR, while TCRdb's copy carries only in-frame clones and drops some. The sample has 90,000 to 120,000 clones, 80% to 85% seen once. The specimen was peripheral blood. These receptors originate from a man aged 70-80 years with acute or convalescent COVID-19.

In DNA form, the CDR3 reads TGTGCCAGCAGTGAGGAGGAAATGGGCTACACCTTC. Residues: CASSEEEMGYTF. The rearrangement links TRBV2 to TRBJ1-2; D gene unclear. V was shortened by 3 bases and J by 8 bases, with 10 bases between the two germline ends. Germline V gene lookup returns CDR1 SNHLY and CDR2 FYNNEI. The CDR3 has 12 amino acids. Full variable domain (rest looked up from reference TRBV2 and TRBJ1-2): EPEVTQTPSHQVTQMGQEVILRCVPISNHLYFYWYRQILGQKVEFLVSFYNNEISEKSEIFDDQFSVERPDGSNFTLKIRSTKLEDSAMYFCASSEEEMGYTFGSGTRLTVV.

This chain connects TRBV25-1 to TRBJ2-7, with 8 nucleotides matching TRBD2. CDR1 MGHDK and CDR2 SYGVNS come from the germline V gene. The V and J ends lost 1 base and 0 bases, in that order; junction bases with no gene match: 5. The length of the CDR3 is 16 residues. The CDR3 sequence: CASSESAGGNSYEQYF. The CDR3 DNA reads TGTGCCAGCAGTGAATCTGCGGGGGGTAACTCCTACGAGCAGTACTTC.

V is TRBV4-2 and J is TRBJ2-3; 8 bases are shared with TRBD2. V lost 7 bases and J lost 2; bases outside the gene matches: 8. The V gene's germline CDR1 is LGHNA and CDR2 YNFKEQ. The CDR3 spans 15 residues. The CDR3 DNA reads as TGTGCCAGCAAAGCGGGGCGGGGGGCCACAGATACGCAGTATTTT. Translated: CASKAGRGATDTQYF.

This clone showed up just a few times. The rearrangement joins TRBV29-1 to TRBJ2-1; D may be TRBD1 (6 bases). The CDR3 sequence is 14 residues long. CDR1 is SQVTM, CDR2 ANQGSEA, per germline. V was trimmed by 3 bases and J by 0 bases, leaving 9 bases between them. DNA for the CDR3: TGCAGCGTTGACCAGGGGTTCTCCTACAATGAGCAGTTCTTC. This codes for CSVDQGFSYNEQFF.

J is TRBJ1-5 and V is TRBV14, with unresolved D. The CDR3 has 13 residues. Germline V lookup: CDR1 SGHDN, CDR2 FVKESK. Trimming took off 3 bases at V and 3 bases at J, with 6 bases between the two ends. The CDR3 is CASSQSSNQPQHF. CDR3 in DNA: TGTGCCAGCAGCCAGAGCTCCAATCAGCCCCAGCATTTT.

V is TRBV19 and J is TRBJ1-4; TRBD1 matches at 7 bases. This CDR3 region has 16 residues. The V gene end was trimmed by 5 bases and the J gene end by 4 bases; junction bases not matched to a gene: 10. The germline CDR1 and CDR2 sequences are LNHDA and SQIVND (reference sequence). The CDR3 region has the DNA TGTGCCAGTAGTCTTGTGGGACAGTCTAATAATGAAAAACTGTTTTTT. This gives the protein CASSLVGQSNNEKLFF.

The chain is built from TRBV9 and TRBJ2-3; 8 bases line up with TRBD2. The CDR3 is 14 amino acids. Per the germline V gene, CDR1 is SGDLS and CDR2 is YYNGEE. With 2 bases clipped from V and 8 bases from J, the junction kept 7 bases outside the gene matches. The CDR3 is CASSVTGTSGTQYF. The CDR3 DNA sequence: TGTGCCAGCAGCGTGACCGGGACTAGTGGTACGCAGTATTTT.

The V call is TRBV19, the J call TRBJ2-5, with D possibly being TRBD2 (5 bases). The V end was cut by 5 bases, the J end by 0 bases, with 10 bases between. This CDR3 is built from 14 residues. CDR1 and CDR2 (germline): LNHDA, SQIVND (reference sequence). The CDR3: CASSGRAYQETQYF. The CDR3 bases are TGTGCCAGTAGTGGGCGGGCCTACCAAGAGACCCAGTACTTC. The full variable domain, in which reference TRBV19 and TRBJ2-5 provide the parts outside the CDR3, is DGGITQSPKYLFRKEGQNVTLSCEQNLNHDAMYWYRQDPGQGLRLIYYSQIVNDFQKGDIAEGYSVSREKKESFPLTVTSAQKNPTAFYLCASSGRAYQETQYFGPGTRLLVL.

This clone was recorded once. Here the CDR3 DNA reads TGTGCCAGTAAACGCCAGGGCTACAATGAGCAGTTCTTC. The encoded protein is CASKRQGYNEQFF. This chain uses TRBV19 with TRBJ2-1; tentative D call: TRBD1 (5 bases). The CDR3 length is 13 residues. Trimming took off 7 bases at V and 3 bases at J, with 10 bases between the two ends. Per germline, CDR1 LNHDA and CDR2 SQIVND (reference sequence).

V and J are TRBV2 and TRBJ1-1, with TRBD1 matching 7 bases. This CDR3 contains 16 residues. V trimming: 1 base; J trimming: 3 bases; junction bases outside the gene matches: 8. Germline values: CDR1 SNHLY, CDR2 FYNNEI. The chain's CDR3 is CASSEGRGQVDTEAFF. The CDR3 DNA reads TGTGCCAGCAGTGAAGGGCGAGGACAGGTCGACACTGAAGCTTTCTTT.

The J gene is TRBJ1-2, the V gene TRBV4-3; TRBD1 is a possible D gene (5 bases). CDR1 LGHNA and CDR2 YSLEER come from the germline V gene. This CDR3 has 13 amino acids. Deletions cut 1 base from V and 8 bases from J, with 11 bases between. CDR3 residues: CASSQGSGLGYTF. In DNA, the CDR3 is TGCGCCAGCAGCCAAGGGTCAGGGCTGGGCTACACCTTC.

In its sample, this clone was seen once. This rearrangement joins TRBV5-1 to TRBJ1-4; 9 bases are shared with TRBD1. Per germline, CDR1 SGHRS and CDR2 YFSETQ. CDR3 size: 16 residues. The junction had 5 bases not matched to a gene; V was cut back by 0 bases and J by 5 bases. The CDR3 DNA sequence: TGCGCCAGCAGCTTGGTAAACAGGGGGCCGAATGAAAAACTGTTTTTT. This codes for CASSLVNRGPNEKLFF. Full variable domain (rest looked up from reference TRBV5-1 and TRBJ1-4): KAGVTQTPRYLIKTRGQQVTLSCSPISGHRSVSWYQQTPGQGLQFLFEYFSETQRNKGNFPGRFSGRQFSNSRSEMNVSTLELGDSALYLCASSLVNRGPNEKLFFGSGTQLSVL.

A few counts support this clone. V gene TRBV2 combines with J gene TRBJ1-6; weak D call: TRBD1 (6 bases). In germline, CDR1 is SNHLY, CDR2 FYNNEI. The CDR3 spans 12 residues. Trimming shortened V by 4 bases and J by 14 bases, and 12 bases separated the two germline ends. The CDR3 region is CASSAGEWALHF. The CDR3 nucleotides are TGTGCCAGCAGTGCAGGGGAATGGGCCCTCCACTTT.

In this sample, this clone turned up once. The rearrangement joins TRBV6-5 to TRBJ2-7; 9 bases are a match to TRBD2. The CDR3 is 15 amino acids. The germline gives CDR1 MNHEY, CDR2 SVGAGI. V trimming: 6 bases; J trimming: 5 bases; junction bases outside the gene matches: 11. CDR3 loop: CASSRPAGGPHEQYF. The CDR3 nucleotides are TGTGCCAGCAGCCGCCCGGCGGGGGGGCCCCACGAGCAGTACTTC.

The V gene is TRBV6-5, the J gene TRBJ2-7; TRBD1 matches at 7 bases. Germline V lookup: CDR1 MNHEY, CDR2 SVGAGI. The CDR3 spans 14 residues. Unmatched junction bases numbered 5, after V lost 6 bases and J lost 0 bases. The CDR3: CASRTGPPSYEQYF. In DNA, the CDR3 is TGTGCCAGCAGGACAGGGCCACCCTCCTACGAGCAGTACTTC.

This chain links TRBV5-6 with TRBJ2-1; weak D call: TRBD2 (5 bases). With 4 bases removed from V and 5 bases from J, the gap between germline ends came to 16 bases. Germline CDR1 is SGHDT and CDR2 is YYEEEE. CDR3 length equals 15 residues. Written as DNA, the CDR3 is TGTGCCAGCAGCCGTGCGGGTACCGACCACAATGAGCAGTTCTTC. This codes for CASSRAGTDHNEQFF.

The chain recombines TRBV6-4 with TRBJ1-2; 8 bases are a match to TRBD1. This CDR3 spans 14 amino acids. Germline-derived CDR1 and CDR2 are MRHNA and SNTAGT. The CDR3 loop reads CAGLRQGADYGYTF. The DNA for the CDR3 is TGTGCAGGTCTCAGGCAGGGGGCAGACTATGGCTACACCTTC.

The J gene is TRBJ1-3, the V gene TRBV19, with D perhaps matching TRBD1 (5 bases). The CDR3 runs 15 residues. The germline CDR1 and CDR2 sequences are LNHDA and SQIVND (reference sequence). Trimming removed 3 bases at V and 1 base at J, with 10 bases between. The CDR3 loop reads CASSIGTSSGNTIYF. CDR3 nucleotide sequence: TGTGCCAGTAGTATCGGGACTAGTTCTGGAAACACCATATATTTT.

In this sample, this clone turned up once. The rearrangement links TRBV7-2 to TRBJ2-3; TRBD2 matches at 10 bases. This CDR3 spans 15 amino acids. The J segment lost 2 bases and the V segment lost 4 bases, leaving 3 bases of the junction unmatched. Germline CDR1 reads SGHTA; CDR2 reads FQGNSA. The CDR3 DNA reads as TGTGCCAGCAGCTCGGGACTAGCGACCACAGATACGCAGTATTTT. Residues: CASSSGLATTDTQYF.

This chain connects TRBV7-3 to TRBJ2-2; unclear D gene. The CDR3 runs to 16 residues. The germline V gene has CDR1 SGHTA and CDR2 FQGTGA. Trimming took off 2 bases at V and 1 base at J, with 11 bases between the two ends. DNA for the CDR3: TGTGCCAGCAGCTTAGACACCACCTTGAACACCGGGGAGCTGTTTTTT. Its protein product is CASSLDTTLNTGELFF.

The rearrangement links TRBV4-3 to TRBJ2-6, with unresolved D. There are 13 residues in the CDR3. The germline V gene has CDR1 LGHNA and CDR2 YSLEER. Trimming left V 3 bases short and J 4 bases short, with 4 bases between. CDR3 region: CASSQLGANVLTF. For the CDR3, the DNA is TGCGCCAGCAGCCAGTTAGGGGCCAACGTCCTGACTTTC.